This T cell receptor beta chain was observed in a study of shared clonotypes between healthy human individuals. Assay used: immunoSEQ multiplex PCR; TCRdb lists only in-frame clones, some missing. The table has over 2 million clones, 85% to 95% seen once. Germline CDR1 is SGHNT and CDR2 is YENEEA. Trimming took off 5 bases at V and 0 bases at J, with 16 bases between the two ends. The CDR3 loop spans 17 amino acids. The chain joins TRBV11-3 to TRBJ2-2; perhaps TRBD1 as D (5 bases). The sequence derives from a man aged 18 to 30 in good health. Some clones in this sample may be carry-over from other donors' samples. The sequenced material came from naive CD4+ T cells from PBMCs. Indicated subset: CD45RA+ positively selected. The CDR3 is CASSPAGLISNTGELFF. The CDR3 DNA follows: TGTGCCAGCAGCCCCGCAGGGCTAATATCGAACACCGGGGAGCTGTTTTTT.